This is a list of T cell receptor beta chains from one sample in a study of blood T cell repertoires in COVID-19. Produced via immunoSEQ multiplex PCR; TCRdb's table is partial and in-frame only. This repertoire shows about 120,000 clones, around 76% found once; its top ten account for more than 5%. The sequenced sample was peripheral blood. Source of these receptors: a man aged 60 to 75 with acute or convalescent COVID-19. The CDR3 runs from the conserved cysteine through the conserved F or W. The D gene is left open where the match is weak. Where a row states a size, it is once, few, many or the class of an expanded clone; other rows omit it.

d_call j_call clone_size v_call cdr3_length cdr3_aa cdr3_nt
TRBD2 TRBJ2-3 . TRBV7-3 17 CASSLSASGSLTDTQYF TGTGCCAGCAGCTTATCCGCTAGCGGGAGCCTCACAGATACGCAGTATTTT
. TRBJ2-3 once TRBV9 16 CASSVSGGTDTDTQYF TGTGCCAGCAGCGTATCGGGCGGGACTGACACAGATACGCAGTATTTT
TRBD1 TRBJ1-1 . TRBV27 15 CASSYTGQGITEAFF TGTGCCAGCAGTTACACGGGACAGGGTATCACTGAAGCTTTCTTT
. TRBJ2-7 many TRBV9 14 CASSVDLTVVEQYF TGTGCCAGCAGCGTAGACCTAACGGTGGTCGAGCAGTACTTC
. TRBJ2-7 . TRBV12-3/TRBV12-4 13 CASSFGTTYEQYF TGTGCCAGCAGTTTCGGGACAACTTACGAGCAGTACTTC
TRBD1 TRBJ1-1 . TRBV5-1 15 CASSETGTGSTEAFF TGCGCCAGCAGCGAAACCGGGACAGGGAGCACTGAAGCTTTCTTT
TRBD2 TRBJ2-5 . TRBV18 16 CASSPGQLAGVETQYF TGTGCCAGCTCCCCAGGCCAACTAGCGGGAGTTGAGACCCAGTACTTC
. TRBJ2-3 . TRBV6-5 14 CASSFGVSTDTQYF TGTGCCAGCTCCTTTGGAGTAAGCACAGATACGCAGTATTTT
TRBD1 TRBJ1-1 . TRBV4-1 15 CASSHAQRTGTEAFF TGCGCCAGCAGCCATGCACAGAGGACAGGGACTGAAGCTTTCTTT
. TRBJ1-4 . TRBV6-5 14 CASWRQATNEKLFF TGTGCCAGCTGGAGACAGGCAACTAATGAAAAACTGTTTTTT